This T cell receptor beta chain comes out of a study of T cell responses to AZD1222 COVID-19 vaccine listed by TCRdb under 2021. Study-level background: AZD1222 recipients given second doses at about 4 weeks or at about 12 weeks were pooled, since spike-specific TCR depth and breadth were not found to differ between the two schedules. Trial participants were enrolled by age into 18-55, 56-69 and 70-plus year subgroups, with around 150, 28 and 57 TCR-sequenced participants respectively. A total of 233 trial participants underwent TCR sequencing, of whom about 210 received two doses of AZD1222 and about 26 received two doses of the MenACWY control vaccine.

The CDR3 regions of human TCRbeta chains were subjected to immunosequencing. Per the original workflow: TCRs in the repertoires were matched against a reference library of SARS-CoV-2-specific TCRs that had been generated with the MIRA antigen-specificity platform. Breadth was defined as the fraction of unique TCRs that were SARS-CoV-2-associated, and depth was defined as the fraction of total T cells that were SARS-CoV-2-associated. Using the MIRA data, every spike-specific TCR was mapped to the spike region that the TCR reacted to and assigned to either a CD4 or a CD8 class. Log10-transformed breadth and depth values were compared by one-way ANOVA with Sidak's multiple comparisons tests. Imported from immuneACCESS, the table was reduced by TCRdb to in-frame sequences with V and J called. These copies leave out some clones; in studies compared against another copy, an unresolved V gene accounts for under half, and the cause of the remainder is not known. V, J and clone size are those of that table, while D and trimming were read from the DNA. This sample holds around 92,000 clones; 91% were observed only once. Clones ranked in the top ten supply approximately 8.3% of the sample.

In light of the paper, this sample's time point label describes: baseline before first vaccination. Vaccinee samples came from UK trials COV001 and COV002, including a single-blind randomized controlled phase 2/3 trial of AZD1222 (ChAdOx1 nCoV-19) in healthy adults. For TCRbeta chain sequencing, PBMC samples from trial participants were taken at day 0 and at day 28 after the second dose. On the study overall, not on this receptor specifically: After two AZD1222 doses, both the breadth and the depth of spike-specific TCRs were significantly higher than at day 0 and than in MenACWY recipients. Most participants were white British and females outnumbered males, and the authors suggested that clonal diversity may have been underestimated. Only five or six AZD1222 recipients were SARS-CoV-2 seropositive at baseline, limiting conclusions about previously exposed vaccinees. The whole spike protein was spanned by vaccine-associated CD4 TCRs, and dominant responses were seen in regions 160-218 and 743-854. Because no samples from the day 14 peak response were available, repertoires could be characterized only after the peak T cell response. In the small 56-69-year group, the increase in depth fell short of significance, most likely because of low power. Reportedly, close to half of the unique spike-specific TCRs recognized epitopes lying outside the regions that are mutated in the B.1.351 and B.1.1.7 variants.

Reading the germline V gene gives CDR1 SGHRS and CDR2 YFSETQ. V sheds 0 bases and J sheds 2 bases, leaving 9 bases between their ends. The CDR3 spans 14 residues, from the cysteine through the phenylalanine. The entry retains the CDR3 DNA only, 42 bases that are in frame from base 1. As to this clone: It lacks a known antigen. No much larger clone exists at a distance of one base, and base qualities are not known.

The receptor was isolated from an adult in good health. Sample: peripheral blood, taken on day 0 of AZD1222 vaccination. The sequence links TRBV5-1 to TRBJ2-7; a tentative D call is TRBD1 (5 bases match). The sequenced DNA is TGCGCCAGCAGCTTGGTCGACAGCACCTACGAGCAGTACTTC. The translation is CASSLVDSTYEQYF. With all but the CDR3 taken from the reference TRBV5-1 and TRBJ2-7 genes, the full variable domain is: KAGVTQTPRYLIKTRGQQVTLSCSPISGHRSVSWYQQTPGQGLQFLFEYFSETQRNKGNFPGRFSGRQFSNSRSEMNVSTLELGDSALYLCASSLVDSTYEQYFGPGTRLTVT.